This TCR beta chain emerged from a study of blood T cell repertoires in COVID-19. Whole-study context: From the United States, Italy and Spain came samples of acute and convalescent COVID-19. T cells, B-cell-depleted T cells, or PBMCs provided the cDNA or gDNA that served as material.

The V gene lost 4 bases and the J gene lost 3 bases, with 11 bases spanning the gap. Germline loops: CDR1 SGHKS, CDR2 YYEKEE (reference sequence). The CDR3 extends over 14 amino acids. Study processing details: Reference gene primers were amplified, and this amplification served to estimate nucleated cell counts. Clones were sequenced by immunoSEQ multiplex PCR, and TCRdb holds only the in-frame ones, with some missing. The DNA gave D and trimming, while V, J and clone size come from that table. The data contain about 160,000 clones, roughly 90% of them singletons. This sequence was found in a woman aged 55-70 years who had recovered from COVID-19. The chain employs TRBV5-5 and TRBJ2-1; D is perhaps TRBD2 (6 bases). Sequenced input: peripheral blood. CDR3 sequence reads: CASSLGLFYNEQFF. CDR3 nucleotide sequence: TGTGCCAGCAGCCTGGGACTTTTCTACAATGAGCAGTTCTTC.